The rows below give T cell receptor beta chains drawn from one sample of a study of identical twins. MiXCR was run by TCRdb on the 5' RACE reads, yielding one entry per CDR3 protein. The profile covers about 100,000 distinct CDR3 sequences, with 5.5% to 7% appearing a single time and around 12% taken by the ten largest. Sequenced: memory T cells sorted from blood. The receptors were gathered from a woman aged 45-65 years in good health. CDR3s include the opening cysteine and the closing phenylalanine or tryptophan. A D gene is named only where the DNA matches it firmly. Clone size is given for some rows only: seen once, a few or many times, or a class if the clone is expanded.

V	J	D	size	DNA	CDR3
TRBV27	TRBJ2-6	-	many	TGTGCCAGCAGTTTCTACACAGGGACCGGGGCCAACGTCCTGACTTTC	CASSFYTGTGANVLTF
TRBV18	TRBJ1-5	TRBD1	-	TGTGCCAGCTCACCGACAGGGGCCAGCAATCAGCCCCAGCATTTT	CASSPTGASNQPQHF
TRBV6-7	TRBJ1-5	TRBD1	many	TGTGCCAGCAGTCAGACAACCCGGGACAGGGTTAGCAATCAGCCCCAGCATTTT	CASSQTTRDRVSNQPQHF
TRBV9	TRBJ1-2	TRBD1	-	TGTGCCAGCAGCGTAGGGACAGGGGCGTCGTATGGCTACACCTTC	CASSVGTGASYGYTF
TRBV18	TRBJ1-1	-	many	TGTGCCAGCTCACCTCCCTTTGCCGCTGAAGCTTTCTTT	CASSPPFAAEAFF
TRBV27	TRBJ2-3	-	-	TGTGCCAGCAGCTTGGCGGGAATCCCTAAAGGGACAGATACGCAGTATTTT	CASSLAGIPKGTDTQYF
TRBV7-3	TRBJ1-2	-	few	TGTGCCAGCAGCCCCGAGACGAGGGGGTTAAGCTACACCTTC	CASSPETRGLSYTF
TRBV9	TRBJ1-1	-	many	TGTGCCAGCAGCGCCTCCTACAGGGCGAGCACTGAAGCTTTCTTT	CASSASYRASTEAFF
TRBV9	TRBJ2-7	-	many	TGTGCCAGCAGCGTAGGGCCGGGTTTGGACGAGCAGTACTTC	CASSVGPGLDEQYF
TRBV13	TRBJ1-2	TRBD1	few	TGTGCCAGCAGCTTACTAAGACAGGGCGCGGCCACCTTC	CASSLLRQGAATF
TRBV7-9	TRBJ1-4	-	many	TGTGCCAGCAGTTTAGGACGGATTAATGAAAAACTGTTTTTT	CASSLGRINEKLFF
TRBV15	TRBJ2-3	TRBD2	many	TGTGCCACCAGCAGAGACGGACTAGTAGTAGATACGCAGTATTTT	CATSRDGLVVDTQYF
TRBV6-5	TRBJ2-1	TRBD2	-	TGTGCCAGCAGTTCGACTAGCGGGAGGTACAATGAGCAGTTCTTC	CASSSTSGRYNEQFF
TRBV1	TRBJ2-5	-	few	TGCACCGCATACAGCCAGTTCCTAGAGACCCAGTACTTC	CTAYSQFLETQYF
TRBV7-3	TRBJ2-2	TRBD2	few	TGTGCCAGCAGCATTACTAGCGGTAACACCGGGGAGCTGTTTTTT	CASSITSGNTGELFF
TRBV7-9	TRBJ1-1	-	many	TGTGCCAGCAGCTTCGAATCAGGGGCTGAAGCTTTCTTT	CASSFESGAEAFF
TRBV3-1	TRBJ2-7	TRBD2	-	TGTGCCAGCAGCCAAGGGACTAGCGGTTCCTACGAGCAGTACTTC	CASSQGTSGSYEQYF
TRBV29-1	TRBJ2-6	-	many	TGCAGCGCGGGGGACGGCTTTTCTGGGGCCAACGTCCTGACTTTC	CSAGDGFSGANVLTF
TRBV2	TRBJ2-7	-	many	TGTGCCAGCAGTGAAGTGGGGGGCCCGACCTCCTACGAGCAGTACTTC	CASSEVGGPTSYEQYF
TRBV6-1	TRBJ1-5	TRBD1	many	TGTGCCAGCAGCCTGGGACAGGGTGGGTATCAGCCCCAGCATTTT	CASSLGQGGYQPQHF
TRBV6-1	TRBJ2-3	-	few	TGTGCCAGCAATACCGTCACAGATACGCAGTATTTT	CASNTVTDTQYF
TRBV10-1	TRBJ1-1	-	many	TGCGCCACGCTACAGGGAAGGGGCACTGAAGCTTTCTTT	CATLQGRGTEAFF
TRBV3-1	TRBJ1-1	TRBD1	many	TGTGCCAGCAGACCCAGGGGGGGCACTGAAGCTTTCTTT	CASRPRGGTEAFF
TRBV4-2	TRBJ2-2	-	many	TGTGCCAGCAGCCAAGATTGGCGCGGGGAGCTGTTTTTT	CASSQDWRGELFF
TRBV11-2	TRBJ2-1	-	-	TGTGCCAGCAGCTTAGATCGGGGGGCCAAAGAGCAGTTCTTC	CASSLDRGAKEQFF
TRBV7-2	TRBJ2-1	TRBD2	-	TGTGCCAGCAGCTTAGCGGCTAGCGGGGATGAGCAGTTCTTC	CASSLAASGDEQFF
TRBV11-2	TRBJ1-2	-	many	TGTGCCAGCAGCTTAACCCGCACCTATGGCTACACCTTC	CASSLTRTYGYTF
TRBV5-4	TRBJ2-2	-	few	TGTGCCAGCAGCTCCGAGGGCGGGGAGCTGTTTTTT	CASSSEGGELFF
TRBV29-1	TRBJ2-1	TRBD2	many	TGCAGCGGTGAGGGAAGGGAGCGGGAGGGACCCTACAATGAGCAGTTCTTC	CSGEGREREGPYNEQFF
TRBV3-1	TRBJ1-2	TRBD1	few	TGTGCCAGCAAGATGACAGGGACAGGCTATGGCTACACCTTC	CASKMTGTGYGYTF
TRBV10-3	TRBJ1-5	-	many	TGTGCCATCAAAGGACAAAAGAGCAATCAGCCCCAGCATTTT	CAIKGQKSNQPQHF
TRBV24-1	TRBJ1-4	TRBD1	-	TGTGCCACCAGTGATGGATGGGACAGGGGTAATGAAAAACTGTTTTTT	CATSDGWDRGNEKLFF
TRBV19	TRBJ1-5	-	-	TGTGCCACAGGGGAGGGAGGCCGGAATAGCAATCAGCCCCAGCATTTT	CATGEGGRNSNQPQHF
TRBV20-1	TRBJ2-1	-	few	TGCAGTGCCATAGGGGGAGCCCTGGTGAATGAGCAGTTCTTC	CSAIGGALVNEQFF
TRBV3-1	TRBJ1-5	-	many	TGTGCCAGCAGCCAAGATACGGCAGCAAATCAGCCCCAGCATTTT	CASSQDTAANQPQHF
TRBV20-1	TRBJ2-5	-	many	TGCAGTGCCCCAGGGCCCAGGGAGACCCAGTACTTC	CSAPGPRETQYF
TRBV11-3	TRBJ2-5	-	few	TGTGCCAGCAGCTCGCACACCCCGGGACTTCCACCCGAGGGGGAGACCCAGTACTTC	CASSSHTPGLPPEGETQYF
TRBV19	TRBJ1-2	-	few	TGTGCCAGTAGTATCCAGGGAGTAGGCTACACCTTC	CASSIQGVGYTF
TRBV5-1	TRBJ2-7	TRBD2	many	TGCGCCAGCACCCGTAGCGGGAGCTCCTACGAGCAGTACTTC	CASTRSGSSYEQYF
TRBV6-5	TRBJ1-2	-	many	TGTGCCAGCAGCGGGCCTTCTAACTATGGCTACACCTTC	CASSGPSNYGYTF
TRBV7-2	TRBJ2-1	-	-	TGTGCCAGCAGCTTAGAAGTGTTGTGGGAAGAGACACGACAGTTCTTC	CASSLEVLWEETRQFF
TRBV24-1	TRBJ2-2	TRBD1	-	TGTGCCACCAGTGAACTCGGACAGGGTGGCGGGGAGCTGTTTTTT	CATSELGQGGGELFF
TRBV6-5	TRBJ1-5	-	few	TGTGCCAGCAGCCCTTATAGCAATCAGCCCCAGCATTTT	CASSPYSNQPQHF
TRBV5-4	TRBJ2-3	TRBD2	-	TGTGCCAGCAGCTACGTGGGACTAGCTCCAGATACGCAGTATTTT	CASSYVGLAPDTQYF
TRBV19	TRBJ2-2	TRBD1	-	TGTGCCAGTAGCGTACAGACAGGGGGGAACACCGGGGAGCTGTTTTTT	CASSVQTGGNTGELFF
TRBV27	TRBJ1-6	TRBD1	many	TGTGCCAGCAGTTTAATCGGGACAGGGGGTAATTCACCCCTCCACTTT	CASSLIGTGGNSPLHF
TRBV27	TRBJ2-3	TRBD2	few	TGTGCCAGTACCTCTGGCCCGGGAGGGAAGGATACGCAGTATTTT	CASTSGPGGKDTQYF
TRBV4-1	TRBJ2-1	-	many	TGCGCCAGCAGCCGGGACGAGGGAAGGAGCAATGAGCAGTTCTTC	CASSRDEGRSNEQFF
TRBV10-2	TRBJ1-5	-	many	TGCGCCAGCAGTGAACGCGCAGGGACCAATCAGCCCCAGCATTTT	CASSERAGTNQPQHF
TRBV15	TRBJ1-4	-	many	TGTGCCACCAGCAGGAGCGACTCCAATGAAAAACTGTTTTTT	CATSRSDSNEKLFF
TRBV6-1	TRBJ2-1	-	-	TGTGCCAGTTCGAAGCGGGCCGCCGGCCCCAATGAGCAGTTCTTC	CASSKRAAGPNEQFF
TRBV11-3	TRBJ2-5	TRBD2	-	TGTGCCAGCGCTAAGACTAGCGGGACGGAGACCCAGTACTTC	CASAKTSGTETQYF
TRBV7-8	TRBJ2-3	-	few	TGTGCCAGCAGCTTAGTGGAGTTGGATACGCAGTATTTT	CASSLVELDTQYF
TRBV24-1	TRBJ2-3	TRBD2	many	TGTGCCACCAGTGACGTAGCGGGAGGAAGCACAGATACGCAGTATTTT	CATSDVAGGSTDTQYF
TRBV5-1	TRBJ2-7	TRBD1	many	TGCGCCAGCAGCTCGAACCCCGCTGACAGGGCGAGGTCCTACGAGCAGTACTTC	CASSSNPADRARSYEQYF